The rows below give T cell receptor beta chains drawn from one sample of a study of T cell changes during pregnancy in multiple sclerosis. Using immunoSEQ multiplex PCR, the repertoire was profiled, and TCRdb retains in-frame clones only, with some absent. Here the sample spans under 80,000 clones, 90% to 95% being singletons. This material consisted of peripheral blood, taken in the third trimester of pregnancy. The receptors originated from a female donor with multiple sclerosis, enrolled in a pregnancy study. CDR3s include the opening cysteine and the closing phenylalanine or tryptophan. Fields, in order: V gene, clone size, D gene, J gene, CDR3 DNA, CDR3 protein. The D gene is left open where the match is weak. Size tells how often a clone was seen (once, few, many) or the class of an expanded clone, and some rows leave it out.

v_call: TRBV7-3; clone_size: .; d_call: .; j_call: TRBJ2-1; cdr3_nt: TGTGCCAGCAGCTTAAGTTCAGGGGCGGATGAGCAGTTCTTC; cdr3_aa: CASSLSSGADEQFF
v_call: TRBV10-3; clone_size: .; d_call: .; j_call: TRBJ2-1; cdr3_nt: TGTGCCATCAGTGATAGCGGCTCAGATGAGCAGTTCTTC; cdr3_aa: CAISDSGSDEQFF
v_call: TRBV2; clone_size: .; d_call: .; j_call: TRBJ2-7; cdr3_nt: TGTGCCAGCAGGGGAGGAGGGGCCTTACTTTTCTACGAGCAGTACTTC; cdr3_aa: CASRGGGALLFYEQYF
v_call: TRBV5-1; clone_size: once; d_call: TRBD1; j_call: TRBJ1-5; cdr3_nt: TGCGCCAGCAGCCCGAACGGACAGGGTTTCCCTCAGCCCCAGCATTTT; cdr3_aa: CASSPNGQGFPQPQHF
v_call: TRBV6-5; clone_size: .; d_call: .; j_call: TRBJ2-5; cdr3_nt: TGTGCCAGCAGGGAACTAGGGAAAGAGACCCAGTACTTC; cdr3_aa: CASRELGKETQYF
v_call: TRBV5-1; clone_size: once; d_call: .; j_call: TRBJ2-2; cdr3_nt: TGCGCCAGCAGCTTGTTACAGGGAGGGTCCGGGGAGCTGTTTTTT; cdr3_aa: CASSLLQGGSGELFF
v_call: TRBV5-1; clone_size: .; d_call: TRBD2; j_call: TRBJ2-3; cdr3_nt: TGCGCCAGCAGCTTGAGCGGGGGGCAGGGAGATACGCAGTATTTT; cdr3_aa: CASSLSGGQGDTQYF
v_call: TRBV6-5; clone_size: .; d_call: TRBD1; j_call: TRBJ1-3; cdr3_nt: TGTGCCAGCAGTTACTCGACAGGGGGTACTGGAAACACCATATATTTT; cdr3_aa: CASSYSTGGTGNTIYF
v_call: TRBV4-1; clone_size: .; d_call: .; j_call: TRBJ1-5; cdr3_nt: TGCGCCAGCAGCCAAGATATCTCTAGTACTAATCAGCCCCAGCATTTT; cdr3_aa: CASSQDISSTNQPQHF
v_call: TRBV6-6; clone_size: .; d_call: .; j_call: TRBJ1-2; cdr3_nt: TGTGCCACCCAAGAAGGGGGGGTATCGCGCTACACCTTC; cdr3_aa: CATQEGGVSRYTF
v_call: TRBV6-5; clone_size: .; d_call: .; j_call: TRBJ1-2; cdr3_nt: TGTGCCAGCCTTTCAGTCACCGGGAAGAACTATGGCTACACCTTC; cdr3_aa: CASLSVTGKNYGYTF
v_call: TRBV7-9; clone_size: .; d_call: .; j_call: TRBJ1-6; cdr3_nt: TGTGCCAGCAGCTTAGGACGGGGGACCGATTCACCCCTCCACTTT; cdr3_aa: CASSLGRGTDSPLHF
v_call: TRBV5-4; clone_size: .; d_call: .; j_call: TRBJ2-3; cdr3_nt: TGTGCCAGCAGCTTAGGTGGGGCCCAAGGGGATACGCAGTATTTT; cdr3_aa: CASSLGGAQGDTQYF
v_call: TRBV19; clone_size: once; d_call: .; j_call: TRBJ2-7; cdr3_nt: TGTGCCAGTAGTGCAGGGGCCACCTACGAGCAGTACTTC; cdr3_aa: CASSAGATYEQYF
v_call: TRBV7-9; clone_size: .; d_call: .; j_call: TRBJ1-2; cdr3_nt: TGTGCCAGCAGCTTAACACAGGGCCCCTCTGGCTACACCTTC; cdr3_aa: CASSLTQGPSGYTF
v_call: TRBV5-5; clone_size: .; d_call: TRBD1; j_call: TRBJ1-2; cdr3_nt: TGTGCCAGCAGCTTGGGGGACAGGGTCTATGGCTACACCTTC; cdr3_aa: CASSLGDRVYGYTF
v_call: TRBV9; clone_size: .; d_call: TRBD2; j_call: TRBJ2-3; cdr3_nt: TGTGCCAGCAGCGTAGGAGCGGGGGCAGACACAGATACGCAGTATTTT; cdr3_aa: CASSVGAGADTDTQYF
v_call: TRBV19; clone_size: .; d_call: .; j_call: TRBJ1-5; cdr3_nt: TGTGCCAGTAGTATCAGGGGAGGGTGGCAGCCCCAGCATTTT; cdr3_aa: CASSIRGGWQPQHF
v_call: TRBV7-2; clone_size: .; d_call: TRBD2; j_call: TRBJ2-7; cdr3_nt: TGTGCCAGCAGCCGAAGACTAGCGGGTGACCTCTCCTACGAGCAGTACTTC; cdr3_aa: CASSRRLAGDLSYEQYF
v_call: TRBV11-2; clone_size: once; d_call: .; j_call: TRBJ2-7; cdr3_nt: TGTGCCAGCAGCCTCCGTCCGGGGACCTACGAGCAGTACTTC; cdr3_aa: CASSLRPGTYEQYF
v_call: TRBV5-6; clone_size: .; d_call: .; j_call: TRBJ2-1; cdr3_nt: TGTGCCAGCAGCACTTTCAATGAGCAGTTCTTC; cdr3_aa: CASSTFNEQFF
v_call: TRBV18; clone_size: .; d_call: .; j_call: TRBJ1-5; cdr3_nt: TGTGCCAGCTCACCCTTCCCGGGAGCTAGCAATCAGCCCCAGCATTTT; cdr3_aa: CASSPFPGASNQPQHF
v_call: TRBV6-5; clone_size: .; d_call: .; j_call: TRBJ1-5; cdr3_nt: TGTGCCAGCAGGCGGTATAGCAATCAGCCCCAGCATTTT; cdr3_aa: CASRRYSNQPQHF
v_call: TRBV5-1; clone_size: .; d_call: TRBD1; j_call: TRBJ2-7; cdr3_nt: TGCGCCAGCAGCTTGACAGGGACAGGTGCAAAAACGGGGGAGCAGTACTTC; cdr3_aa: CASSLTGTGAKTGEQYF
v_call: TRBV7-7; clone_size: .; d_call: TRBD2; j_call: TRBJ2-5; cdr3_nt: TGTGCCAGCAGCCTTGGGGAGACGGGGGGAGGGCAAGAGACCCAGTACTTC; cdr3_aa: CASSLGETGGGQETQYF
v_call: TRBV9; clone_size: .; d_call: .; j_call: TRBJ1-2; cdr3_nt: TGTGCCAGCAGCCCTTCCTTTGACATTGTGGGCTACACCTTC; cdr3_aa: CASSPSFDIVGYTF
v_call: TRBV7-2; clone_size: once; d_call: TRBD1; j_call: TRBJ2-5; cdr3_nt: TGTGCCAGCAGCTTAGCGCACGGACAGGGGCAAGAGACCCAGTACTTC; cdr3_aa: CASSLAHGQGQETQYF